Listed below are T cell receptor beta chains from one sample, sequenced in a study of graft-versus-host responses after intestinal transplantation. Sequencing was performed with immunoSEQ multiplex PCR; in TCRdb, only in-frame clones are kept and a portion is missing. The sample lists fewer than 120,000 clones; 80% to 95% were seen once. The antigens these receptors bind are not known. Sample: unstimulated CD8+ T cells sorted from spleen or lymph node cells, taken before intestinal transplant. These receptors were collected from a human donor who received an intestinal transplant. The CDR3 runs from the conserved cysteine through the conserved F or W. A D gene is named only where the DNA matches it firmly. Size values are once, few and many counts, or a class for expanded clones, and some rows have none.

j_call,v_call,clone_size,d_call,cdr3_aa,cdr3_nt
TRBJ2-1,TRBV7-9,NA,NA,CASYVGYNEQFF,TGTGCCAGCTATGTGGGGTACAATGAGCAGTTCTTC
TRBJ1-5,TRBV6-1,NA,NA,CASSGLYSNQPQHF,TGTGCCAGCAGTGGACTATATAGCAATCAGCCCCAGCATTTT
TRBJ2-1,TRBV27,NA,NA,CASAVGSYNEQFF,TGTGCCAGCGCCGTGGGGTCCTACAATGAGCAGTTCTTC
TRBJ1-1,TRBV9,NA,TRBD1,CASSEQGALMNTEAFF,TGTGCCAGCAGCGAACAGGGGGCCTTGATGAACACTGAAGCTTTCTTT
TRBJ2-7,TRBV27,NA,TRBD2,CASSSGLASYEQYF,TGTGCCAGCAGCTCCGGACTAGCGTCCTACGAGCAGTACTTC
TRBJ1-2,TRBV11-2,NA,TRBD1,CASSLDRDSFSYGYTF,TGTGCCAGCAGCTTAGATCGGGACAGCTTTTCCTATGGCTACACCTTC
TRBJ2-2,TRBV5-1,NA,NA,CASSPGALYGELFF,TGCGCCAGCAGCCCCGGGGCACTCTACGGGGAGCTGTTTTTT
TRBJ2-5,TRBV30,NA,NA,CAWCLRALQETQYF,TGTGCCTGGTGCCTTAGGGCCCTGCAAGAGACCCAGTACTTC
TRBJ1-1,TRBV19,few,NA,CASSIAGSGDTEAFF,TGTGCCAGTAGTATAGCGGGATCGGGGGACACTGAAGCTTTCTTT
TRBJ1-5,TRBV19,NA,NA,CASSIEGRYSNQPQHF,TGTGCCAGTAGTATAGAGGGGAGGTATAGCAATCAGCCCCAGCATTTT
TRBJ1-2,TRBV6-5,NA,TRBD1,CASSYVTGGSYGYTF,TGTGCCAGCAGTTACGTGACAGGGGGCAGCTATGGCTACACCTTC
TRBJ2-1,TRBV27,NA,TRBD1,CASSLGRTGDNEQFF,TGTGCCAGCAGTTTAGGGCGGACAGGGGACAATGAGCAGTTCTTC
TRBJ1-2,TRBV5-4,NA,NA,CASSLGGGGYGYTF,TGTGCCAGCAGCCTGGGCGGGGGAGGCTATGGCTACACCTTC
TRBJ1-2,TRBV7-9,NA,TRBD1,CASSLGTGGPKGGYTF,TGTGCCAGCAGCTTAGGAACAGGGGGCCCAAAGGGTGGCTACACCTTC
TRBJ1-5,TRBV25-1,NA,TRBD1,CASSKTGTGNQPQHF,TGTGCCAGCAGTAAAACCGGGACAGGCAATCAGCCCCAGCATTTT
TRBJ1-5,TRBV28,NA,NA,CASSPWSSNQPQHF,TGTGCCAGCAGTCCCTGGAGTAGCAATCAGCCCCAGCATTTT